The 10 T cell receptor beta chains reported below all come from one sample, sequenced in a study of OX40 agonist ivuxolimab in advanced cancers. Generated by immunoSEQ multiplex PCR, the TCRdb table keeps only in-frame clones and is missing some. The table records around 92,000 clones, about 80% of them present only once. The sequencing used CD4+ or CD8+ T cells sorted from blood, collected in a trial of the OX40 agonist ivuxolimab. Every receptor here comes from an adult with an advanced solid tumor such as melanoma, head and neck, liver or kidney cancer.

The chain uses TRBV19 and TRBJ2-5, with D hard to call. From germline, CDR1 is LNHDA and CDR2 SQIVND (reference sequence). CDR3 length: 14 residues. The ends were cut back, 4 bases at V and 1 base at J, with 10 bases in the middle. The chain's CDR3 is CASSNPSTQETQYF. The CDR3 DNA sequence: TGTGCCAGTAGTAACCCTTCAACCCAAGAGACCCAGTACTTC.

This clone was seen once. The V and J genes are TRBV7-2 and TRBJ2-3, with 7 bases fitting TRBD1. The V and J ends lost 5 bases and 4 bases, in that order; junction bases with no gene match: 6. This CDR3 has 14 amino acids. Germline loops: CDR1 SGHTA, CDR2 FQGNSA. CDR3 bases: TGTGCCAGCAGCACCCGACAGGGCGCAGATACGCAGTATTTT. Translation: CASSTRQGADTQYF. Looking up the rest from reference TRBV7-2 and TRBJ2-3 gives the full variable domain: GAGVSQSPSNKVTEKGKDVELRCDPISGHTALYWYRQSLGQGLEFLIYFQGNSAPDKSGLPSDRFSAERTGGSVSTLTIQRTQQEDSAVYLCASSTRQGADTQYFGPGTRLTVL.

This chain uses TRBV4-3 with TRBJ2-2, with D perhaps matching TRBD1 or TRBD2 (7 bases each). V lost 2 bases to trimming and J lost 3 bases, with 13 bases between them. Germline V CDR1 and CDR2: LGHNA, YSLEER. This CDR3 comprises 16 residues. DNA of the CDR3: TGCGCCAGCAGCCAAATGTCAGGGGGGGACACCGGGGAGCTGTTTTTT. Its protein product is CASSQMSGGDTGELFF.

This chain links TRBV10-3 with TRBJ1-4; 8 bases match TRBD1. The CDR3 runs to 14 residues. Germline V CDR1 and CDR2: ENHRY, SYGVKD. J lost 4 bases, V lost 6 bases, and 4 bases had no gene match. The CDR3 sequence: CAIRSDRDNEKLFF. The CDR3, as DNA: TGTGCCATCAGGTCGGACAGGGATAATGAAAAACTGTTTTTT.

This chain joins TRBV14 and TRBJ1-1; D might be TRBD1 (6 bases). CDR3 length equals 14 residues. With 4 bases removed from V and 10 bases from J, the gap between germline ends came to 19 bases. Germline values: CDR1 SGHDN, CDR2 FVKESK. CDR3 in DNA: TGTGCCAGCAGCCTACCGGGGGCCCCCCAGTCAGCTTTCTTT. Encoded protein: CASSLPGAPQSAFF.

This clone turned up a few times. In DNA, the CDR3 is TGCGCCAGCAGCTTGGCCGTCAGTTTAGCATCGGACGAGCAGTACTTC. Encoded protein: CASSLAVSLASDEQYF. The V gene is TRBV5-1, the J gene TRBJ2-7, with unresolved D. The CDR3 spans 16 residues. The V end was cut by 0 bases, the J end by 5 bases, with 18 bases between. Germline V gene sequence: CDR1 SGHRS, CDR2 YFSETQ.

This clone was counted only a few times. The chain uses TRBV28 and TRBJ2-7, with 14 bases that match TRBD2. Trimming at V came to 3 bases and at J to 2 bases, leaving 12 bases not matched to a gene. The CDR3 sequence is 19 residues long. Germline values: CDR1 MDHEN, CDR2 SYDVKM. The CDR3 here is CASSFRTSGGTLLAYEQYF. CDR3 DNA: TGTGCCAGCAGTTTCCGGACTAGCGGGGGGACTCTCCTTGCCTACGAGCAGTACTTC.

The chain employs TRBV5-1 and TRBJ2-7; no definite D call. V was pared by 5 bases and J by 0 bases, with 9 bases between. CDR1 is SGHRS and CDR2 is YFSETQ in the germline V gene. This CDR3 is 13 amino acids long. CDR3 sequence reads: CASRTPSSYEQYF. The DNA of the CDR3 is TGCGCCAGCAGAACCCCCAGCTCCTACGAGCAGTACTTC. The whole variable domain, remainder taken from reference TRBV5-1 and TRBJ2-7, is KAGVTQTPRYLIKTRGQQVTLSCSPISGHRSVSWYQQTPGQGLQFLFEYFSETQRNKGNFPGRFSGRQFSNSRSEMNVSTLELGDSALYLCASRTPSSYEQYFGPGTRLTVT.

CDR3 loop: CAWSLGETQYF. The CDR3 nucleotides read TGTGCCTGGAGTTTAGGGGAGACCCAGTACTTC. The rearrangement joins TRBV30 to TRBJ2-5; D not certain. Germline assignment: CDR1 GTSNPN and CDR2 SVGIG (reference sequence). This CDR3 contains 11 residues. The V end was cut by 2 bases, the J end by 5 bases, with 6 bases between.

The chain uses TRBV28 and TRBJ2-3; 8 bases agree with TRBD2. CDR1 and CDR2 (germline): MDHEN, SYDVKM. Trimming took 3 bases from V and 3 from J; bases not matched to a gene: 5. CDR3 size: 15 residues. CDR3 residues: CASSFTGGGTDTQYF. Written as DNA, the CDR3 is TGTGCCAGCAGTTTCACGGGCGGGGGGACAGATACGCAGTATTTT.